Given below is one T cell receptor beta chain in context. The antigen is not known. V lost 4 bases, J lost 3 bases, and 10 bases lay in between. From germline, CDR1 is SNHLY and CDR2 FYNNEI. This CDR3 is 13 amino acids long. These data come from a study of cytomegalovirus exposure and HLA in healthy donors. Study-wide context: When fewer than 500 donors were genotyped, just over 80% of them were found to fall in the Caucasian-associated ancestry cluster. Study conclusions and caveats: Within the data, a cluster of highly shared sequence variants was likely a sequencing artifact.

Use of 60 Vbeta and 13 Jbeta primers characterized the PCR. Profiling relied on immunoSEQ multiplex PCR, and the TCRdb table lists in-frame clones only, not all of them. The repertoire includes approximately 170,000 clones, about 80% of them detected once, and roughly 9.3% sits in the top ten. The sequence derives from a man aged 18-30 years in good health and CMV-seropositive. Sequenced material: PBMCs. V usage is TRBV2 and J usage is TRBJ2-7, with D perhaps TRBD2 (6 bases). CDR3 DNA: TGTGCCAGCAGTGGTGGGGGGAACTACGAGCAGTACTTC. It encodes CASSGGGNYEQYF.